The rows below give T cell receptor beta chains drawn from one sample of a study of blood T cell repertoires in COVID-19. Some clones are missing from TCRdb's copy, which holds only in-frame ones; the method was immunoSEQ multiplex PCR. The data show about 330,000 clones, with 80% to 90% seen just once and approximately 5% held by the top ten. Sequencing was performed on PBMCs or T cells enriched from blood (not recorded which). The receptors derive from a woman in her twenties or thirties who had recovered from COVID-19. Both conserved end residues are part of each CDR3. The order of the fields is J gene, V gene, D gene, CDR3 DNA, CDR3 protein. A D gene is named only where the DNA matches it firmly.

J gene: TRBJ1-3; V gene: TRBV4-1; D gene: NA; CDR3 DNA: TGCGCCAGCAGCCAAGGCCGGGAAGGGGGAAACACCATATATTTT; CDR3 protein: CASSQGREGGNTIYF
J gene: TRBJ1-1; V gene: TRBV9; D gene: NA; CDR3 DNA: TGTGCCAGCAGCGTAGTGGGACTGACGGGAACTGAAGCTTTCTTT; CDR3 protein: CASSVVGLTGTEAFF
J gene: TRBJ1-1; V gene: TRBV6-5; D gene: TRBD1; CDR3 DNA: TGTGCCAGCAGTTCAGGGGGACTCGTTGCTTTCTTT; CDR3 protein: CASSSGGLVAFF
J gene: TRBJ1-5; V gene: TRBV30; D gene: TRBD1; CDR3 DNA: TGTGCCTGGAGTGACCCCGGGACAGATAATCAGCCCCAGCATTTT; CDR3 protein: CAWSDPGTDNQPQHF
J gene: TRBJ2-1; V gene: TRBV5-8; D gene: NA; CDR3 DNA: TGTGCCAGCAGCCAACCCAACGCCCTGGCTTTCTACAATGAGCAGTTCTTC; CDR3 protein: CASSQPNALAFYNEQFF
J gene: TRBJ1-5; V gene: TRBV7-8; D gene: NA; CDR3 DNA: TGTGCCAGCAGCCCTTCCGACAGGAATCAGCCCCAGCATTTT; CDR3 protein: CASSPSDRNQPQHF
J gene: TRBJ1-1; V gene: TRBV5-1; D gene: TRBD1; CDR3 DNA: TGCGCCAGTGGACAGGGGACTAACACTGAAGCTTTCTTT; CDR3 protein: CASGQGTNTEAFF
J gene: TRBJ2-7; V gene: TRBV5-6; D gene: TRBD1; CDR3 DNA: TGTGCCAGCAGCTTAGGACAGGGCTGGGAGCAGTACTTC; CDR3 protein: CASSLGQGWEQYF
J gene: TRBJ1-1; V gene: TRBV7-2; D gene: TRBD1; CDR3 DNA: TGTGCCAGCAGCTCCCGACAGGGAATGAACACTGAAGCTTTCTTT; CDR3 protein: CASSSRQGMNTEAFF
J gene: TRBJ2-7; V gene: TRBV5-4; D gene: NA; CDR3 DNA: TGTGCCAGCAGCTTCCGGCAGGGACACTACGAGCAGTACTTC; CDR3 protein: CASSFRQGHYEQYF